The TCR beta chain described here comes from a study of blood T cell repertoires in COVID-19. Study as a whole: Collection of acute and convalescent COVID-19 samples took place in the United States, Italy and Spain. Sample material is recorded as cDNA or gDNA derived from T cells, B-cell-depleted T cells, or PBMCs.

Per the original methods: Estimation of nucleated cell counts relied on the amplification of reference gene primers. Sequencing used immunoSEQ multiplex PCR; TCRdb keeps in-frame clones, though not all of them. The V and J calls and clone size come from that table; D and trimming were worked out from the DNA. The sample carries 65,000 to 90,000 clones, roughly 85% recorded once. Germline V gene lookup returns CDR1 SGHNT and CDR2 YYREEE (reference sequence). V was trimmed by 2 bases and J by 6 bases, leaving 17 bases between them. The CDR3 has 16 amino acids. The sequence was obtained from a man between 60 and 75 years old with active or convalescent COVID-19. Sequenced sample: peripheral blood. This chain uses TRBV5-4 with TRBJ2-2; possibly TRBD2 for D (6 bases). The CDR3, as DNA: TGTGCCAGCAGCTTAGGGACCCGCGGAGGGTCCGGGGAGCTGTTTTTT. The encoded protein is CASSLGTRGGSGELFF. Combining the CDR3 with reference TRBV5-4 and TRBJ2-2 gives the whole variable domain ETGVTQSPTHLIKTRGQQVTLRCSSQSGHNTVSWYQQALGQGPQFIFQYYREEENGRGNFPPRFSGLQFPNYSSELNVNALELDDSALYLCASSLGTRGGSGELFFGEGSRLTVL.